The 18 T cell receptor beta chains below come from one sample, sequenced in a study of control samples from healthy donors and cancer patients. Method: immunoSEQ multiplex PCR; TCRdb's copy keeps in-frame clones and lacks some. The sample lists approximately 97,000 clones, 88% occurring once. The sequencing input was blood. These receptors were taken from a man under 40 in good health.

This chain joins TRBV24-1 and TRBJ2-3; 10 nucleotides agree with TRBD2. With V trimmed by 3 bases and J by 3 bases, 11 bases remained unmatched. The CDR3 covers 18 residues. Germline CDR1 is KGHDR and CDR2 is SFDVKD. The DNA for the CDR3 is TGTGCCACCAGTGATCCCAGGGGTAGCGGGGGGATGACAGATACGCAGTATTTT. It is translated as CATSDPRGSGGMTDTQYF.

Only one count was recorded for this clone. The gene calls are TRBV13 and TRBJ2-7; D not certain. There are 14 residues in the CDR3. Deletions cut 2 bases from V and 3 bases from J, with 11 bases between. Germline V CDR1 and CDR2: PRHDT, FYEKMQ (reference sequence). DNA of the CDR3: TGTGCCAGCAGCTTAAGAGGCTCTCGCTACGAGCAGTACTTC. Its protein product is CASSLRGSRYEQYF.

V is TRBV11-1 and J is TRBJ2-2; D might be TRBD1 (5 bases). The germline V and J ends were trimmed by 6 bases and 2 bases, with 13 bases remaining between them. The germline V gene encodes CDR1 SGHAT and CDR2 FQDESV (reference sequence). This CDR3 has 15 residues. CDR3 sequence reads: CASSPGRVNTGELFF. CDR3 sequence (DNA): TGTGCCAGCAGTCCAGGCAGGGTTAACACCGGGGAGCTGTTTTTT.

The rearrangement links TRBV27 to TRBJ2-1, with a weak D call TRBD1 (6 bases). Trimming removed 3 bases at V and 0 bases at J, with 15 bases between. The CDR3 spans 17 residues. The germline CDR1 and CDR2 sequences are MNHEY and SMNVEV (reference sequence). The CDR3 loop is CASSFRQVRSSYNEQFF. The CDR3, as DNA: TGTGCCAGCAGTTTCCGACAGGTCCGGAGCTCCTACAATGAGCAGTTCTTC.

The chain employs TRBV4-2 and TRBJ2-4, with TRBD2 matching 9 bases. The CDR3 sequence is 16 residues long. J lost 6 bases, V lost 3 bases, and 9 bases had no gene match. Germline assignment: CDR1 LGHNA and CDR2 YNFKEQ. The CDR3 region is CASSHLAGEAPNIQYF. The CDR3 bases are TGTGCCAGCAGCCACTTAGCGGGAGAGGCTCCAAACATTCAGTACTTC.

V is TRBV28 and J is TRBJ1-6; 8 positions match TRBD1. The germline gives CDR1 MDHEN, CDR2 SYDVKM. V lost 4 bases to trimming and J lost 11 bases; unmatched junction nucleotides: 10. The CDR3 loop spans 15 amino acids. Written as DNA, the CDR3 is TGTGCCAGCAGTTCAAGGACAGGGAGGAATCCACCCCTCCACTTT. It codes for CASSSRTGRNPPLHF.

This clone was detected a few times. The V call is TRBV18, the J call TRBJ1-5; possible D gene TRBD1, 6 bases. Germline CDR1 reads KGHSH; CDR2 reads LQKENI. There are 14 residues in the CDR3. Trimming stripped 4 bases from V and 3 bases from J, with 10 bases between. CDR3 region: CASSQDSLNQPQHF. Written as DNA, the CDR3 is TGTGCCAGCTCACAGGACAGCCTCAATCAGCCCCAGCATTTT.

The rearrangement joins TRBV15 to TRBJ1-1, with D tentatively TRBD1 (5 bases). This CDR3 spans 18 amino acids. The V end lost 0 bases, the J end lost 2 bases, and 19 bases lay between the germline ends. In germline, CDR1 is LNHNV, CDR2 YYDKDF (reference sequence). The CDR3 coding sequence is TGTGCCACCAGCAGAGATTTGGCCAGAAGGGACGGCAACACTGAAGCTTTCTTT. Protein: CATSRDLARRDGNTEAFF.

The J gene is TRBJ1-2, the V gene TRBV7-2; the D is unclear. This CDR3 is built from 13 residues. Germline V gene data show CDR1 as SGHTA and CDR2 as FQGNSA. The V gene lost 6 bases and the J gene lost 8 bases, with 16 bases spanning the gap. The CDR3 DNA reads as TGTGCCAGCAGTCGTCAGGCCAGCCCCGGCTACACCTTC. This encodes CASSRQASPGYTF.

The gene calls are TRBV11-2 and TRBJ1-2, with 12 bases that match TRBD1. CDR1 and CDR2 (germline): SGHAT, FQNNGV. J gave up 6 bases and V 2 bases, and 7 bases lay outside the gene matches. This CDR3 has 16 amino acids. The CDR3 here is CASSLLRDRGQDGYTF. For the CDR3, the DNA is TGTGCCAGCAGCTTACTTCGGGACAGGGGGCAGGATGGCTACACCTTC.

V is TRBV7-3 and J is TRBJ2-1; 7 bases are shared with TRBD1. The junction had 10 bases not matched to a gene; V was cut back by 5 bases and J by 6 bases. The CDR3 loop spans 15 amino acids. Germline V gives CDR1 SGHTA, CDR2 FQGTGA. The CDR3 spells CASSLDREVGNEQFF. The DNA of the CDR3 is TGTGCCAGCAGCCTAGACAGGGAAGTCGGCAATGAGCAGTTCTTC.

The V and J genes are TRBV5-1 and TRBJ1-2, with D possibly matching TRBD1 (5 bases). The CDR3 is 13 amino acids. The germline V gene encodes CDR1 SGHRS and CDR2 YFSETQ. Deletions cut 2 bases from V and 7 bases from J, with 12 bases between. CDR3 DNA: TGCGCCAGCAGCTTCGGCGGGGCGGGTGGCTACACCTTC. Its translation: CASSFGGAGGYTF. Using reference TRBV5-1 and TRBJ1-2 for the parts outside the CDR3, the full variable domain is KAGVTQTPRYLIKTRGQQVTLSCSPISGHRSVSWYQQTPGQGLQFLFEYFSETQRNKGNFPGRFSGRQFSNSRSEMNVSTLELGDSALYLCASSFGGAGGYTFGSGTRLTVV.

The gene calls are TRBV10-3 and TRBJ2-1, with D unresolved. Trimming shortened V by 9 bases and J by 4 bases, and 7 bases separated the two germline ends. The CDR3 contains 11 residues. The V gene's germline CDR1 is ENHRY and CDR2 SYGVKD. CDR3 sequence: CAMGSYNEQFF. CDR3 DNA: TGTGCCATGGGTAGTTACAATGAGCAGTTCTTC.

CDR3: CASSLLLLNSPLHF. The CDR3 DNA is TGTGCCAGCAGCTTACTTCTGCTTAATTCACCCCTCCACTTT. The chain uses TRBV7-9 and TRBJ1-6; D call uncertain. Germline V gene sequence: CDR1 SEHNR, CDR2 FQNEAQ (reference sequence). With 2 bases removed from V and 6 bases from J, the gap between germline ends came to 8 bases. The CDR3 totals 14 residues.

The rearrangement links TRBV28 to TRBJ1-2, with D maybe TRBD1 (6 bases). Deletions cut 6 bases from V and 3 bases from J, with 11 bases between. The CDR3 is 13 amino acids. Germline-derived CDR1 and CDR2 are MDHEN and SYDVKM. The DNA of the CDR3 is TGTGCCAGCAGCCGGACAGCTTACTATGGCTACACCTTC. It encodes CASSRTAYYGYTF.

This clone was observed a single time. This rearrangement joins TRBV29-1 to TRBJ2-1; D gene uncertain. The CDR3 consists of 16 residues. Trimming left V 4 bases short and J 0 bases short, with 16 bases between. From germline, CDR1 is SQVTM and CDR2 ANQGSEA. CDR3 nucleotides: TGCAGCGTTGTGTACGAAACCCTTAGCTCCTACAATGAGCAGTTCTTC. Translated: CSVVYETLSSYNEQFF.

The V gene is TRBV12-3 or TRBV12-4, the J gene TRBJ1-2, with D unresolved. The CDR3 runs 13 residues. Deletions cut 6 bases from V and 6 bases from J, with 14 bases between. CDR3 loop: CASSLWRGDGYTF. CDR3 nucleotide sequence: TGTGCCAGCAGCCTTTGGCGGGGAGATGGCTACACCTTC.

This clone was seen a few times. V and J are TRBV27 and TRBJ1-1, with 8 bases that match TRBD1. V lost 7 bases and J lost 1; bases outside the gene matches: 5. CDR3 length: 14 residues. The germline gives CDR1 MNHEY, CDR2 SMNVEV (reference sequence). CDR3 sequence: CASTSGQANTEAFF. CDR3 bases: TGTGCCAGCACCTCGGGACAGGCGAACACTGAAGCTTTCTTT.